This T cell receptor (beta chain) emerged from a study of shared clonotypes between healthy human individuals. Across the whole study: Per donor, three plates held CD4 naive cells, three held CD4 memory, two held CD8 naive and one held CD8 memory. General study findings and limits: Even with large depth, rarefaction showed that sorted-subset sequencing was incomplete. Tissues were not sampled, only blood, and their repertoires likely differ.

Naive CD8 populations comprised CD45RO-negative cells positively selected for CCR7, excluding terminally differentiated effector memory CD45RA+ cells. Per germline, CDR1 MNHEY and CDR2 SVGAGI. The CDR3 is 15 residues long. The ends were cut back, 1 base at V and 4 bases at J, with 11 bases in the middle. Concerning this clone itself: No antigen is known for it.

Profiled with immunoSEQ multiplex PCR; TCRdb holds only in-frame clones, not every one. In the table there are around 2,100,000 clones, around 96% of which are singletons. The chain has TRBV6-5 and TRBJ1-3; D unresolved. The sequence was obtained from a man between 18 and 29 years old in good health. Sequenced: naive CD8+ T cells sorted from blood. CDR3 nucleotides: TGTGCCAGCAGTTACTTCGGCCAAGCCGGAAACACCATATATTTT. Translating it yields CASSYFGQAGNTIYF.